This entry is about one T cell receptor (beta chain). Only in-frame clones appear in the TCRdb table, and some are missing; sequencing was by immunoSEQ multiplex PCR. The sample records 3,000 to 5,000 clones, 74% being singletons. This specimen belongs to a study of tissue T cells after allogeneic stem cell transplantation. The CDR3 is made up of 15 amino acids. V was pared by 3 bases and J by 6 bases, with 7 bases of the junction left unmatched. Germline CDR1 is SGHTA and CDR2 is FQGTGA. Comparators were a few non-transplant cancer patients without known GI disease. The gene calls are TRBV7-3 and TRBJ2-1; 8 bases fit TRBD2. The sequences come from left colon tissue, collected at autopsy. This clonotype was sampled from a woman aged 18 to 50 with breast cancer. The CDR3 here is CASSFLGGATNEQFF. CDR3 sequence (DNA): TGTGCCAGCAGCTTTCTCGGGGGGGCCACCAATGAGCAGTTCTTC.